The 25 T cell receptor beta chains below were found in one sample sequenced in a study of T cell changes during pregnancy in multiple sclerosis. Here immunoSEQ multiplex PCR was the method, and the copy in TCRdb shows in-frame clones only, minus some. The table records about 16,000 clones, 95% to 96% of them present only once. This material consisted of peripheral blood, taken in the third trimester of pregnancy. The receptors here all came from a female donor with multiple sclerosis, enrolled in a pregnancy study.

V is TRBV23-1 and J is TRBJ1-5; tentatively, D is TRBD1 (5 bases). TRBV23-1 is an ORF; its function is uncertain. V lost 0 bases to trimming and J lost 3 bases, with 15 bases between them. This CDR3 contains 17 residues. As DNA, the CDR3 is TGCGCCAGCAGTCAATCGGGATCGACAGCCGACAATCAGCCCCAGCATTTT. Translation gives CASSQSGSTADNQPQHF.

The chain recombines TRBV10-1 with TRBJ2-7; tentatively, D is TRBD1 (6 bases). Trimming pared 0 bases from V and 3 bases from J, leaving 12 bases between. CDR3 length: 15 amino acids. Germline CDR1 reads WNHNN; CDR2 reads SYGVQD (reference sequence). The CDR3 nucleotides read TGCGCCAGCAGTGAGTCGGGTGGCAGGGGCTACGAGCAGTACTTC. Its protein is CASSESGGRGYEQYF.

The chain couples TRBV2 to TRBJ1-2; 7 bases line up with TRBD1. Germline V gene sequence: CDR1 SNHLY, CDR2 FYNNEI. This CDR3 has 14 residues. The V segment lost 6 bases and the J segment 2 bases; nucleotides outside the gene matches: 6. The CDR3 nucleotides are TGTGCCAGCAGGGGATCAGGGGGGAACTATGGCTACACCTTC. This encodes CASRGSGGNYGYTF.

V is TRBV19 and J is TRBJ2-7, with D maybe TRBD1 (6 bases). Trimming pared 0 bases from V and 2 bases from J, leaving 11 bases between. The CDR3 covers 15 residues. CDR1 LNHDA and CDR2 SQIVND come from the germline V gene (reference sequence). CDR3 in amino acids: CASSIETGPPYEQYF. CDR3 coding DNA: TGTGCCAGTAGTATAGAAACAGGGCCACCCTACGAGCAGTACTTC.

This clone appeared once. The chain combines TRBV14 with TRBJ1-1; D call uncertain. Germline lookup yields CDR1 SGHDN and CDR2 FVKESK. V was shortened by 3 bases and J by 5 bases, with 13 bases between the two germline ends. The CDR3 is 14 amino acids. The CDR3 nucleotides read TGTGCCAGCAGCCACAAAATCCGAGGGACTGAAGCTTTCTTT. Its translation is CASSHKIRGTEAFF.

The rearrangement uses TRBV5-4 and TRBJ2-2, with 13 bases that match TRBD2. Germline CDR1 SGHNT, CDR2 YYREEE (reference sequence). V lost 3 bases and J lost 8; bases outside the gene matches: 7. CDR3 length: 16 amino acids. CDR3 nucleotides: TGTGCCAGCAGCTCGGGACTAGCGGGGCCCTTGGGGGAGCTGTTTTTT. It translates to CASSSGLAGPLGELFF. Looking up the rest from reference TRBV5-4 and TRBJ2-2 gives the full variable domain: ETGVTQSPTHLIKTRGQQVTLRCSSQSGHNTVSWYQQALGQGPQFIFQYYREEENGRGNFPPRFSGLQFPNYSSELNVNALELDDSALYLCASSSGLAGPLGELFFGEGSRLTVL.

In nucleotides, the CDR3 is TGTGCCAGCAGCCCGACTCGCGGGGGGGGAAATGAGCAGTTCTTC. It is translated as CASSPTRGGGNEQFF. The chain combines TRBV16 with TRBJ2-1, with 9 bases matching TRBD2. The CDR3 totals 15 residues. CDR1 and CDR2 from the germline V gene are KGHSY and FQNENV. V was clipped by 4 bases and J by 7 bases; unmatched bases: 8.

The chain is built from TRBV5-8 and TRBJ2-7, with 9 bases aligning to TRBD1. The CDR3 length is 14 residues. J lost 5 bases, V lost 0 bases, and 3 bases had no gene match. From germline, CDR1 is SGHTS and CDR2 YDEGEE. The CDR3 protein is CASSLGTGANEQYF. The CDR3 region has the DNA TGTGCCAGCAGCTTGGGGACAGGGGCGAACGAGCAGTACTTC.

This sequence joins TRBV15 and TRBJ1-2, with D unresolved. Germline V CDR1 and CDR2: LNHNV, YYDKDF (reference sequence). The V and J ends lost 3 bases and 0 bases respectively, with 11 bases between them. This CDR3 has 15 amino acids. CDR3 coding DNA: TGTGCCACCAGCAGGGGAGGAGCAGCTAACTATGGCTACACCTTC. It codes for CATSRGGAANYGYTF.

This clone was seen just once. CDR3 sequence: CASRDPGPYEQYF. The CDR3 DNA reads TGTGCCAGCAGGGACCCAGGGCCCTACGAGCAGTACTTC. This chain joins TRBV2 and TRBJ2-7; possible D gene TRBD1, 5 bases. The V gene's germline CDR1 is SNHLY and CDR2 FYNNEI. There are 13 residues in the CDR3. Trimming removed 6 bases at V and 2 bases at J, with 11 bases between.

The rearrangement joins TRBV29-1 to TRBJ1-1, with D possibly being TRBD1 (5 bases). The CDR3 contains 14 residues. Germline assignment: CDR1 SQVTM and CDR2 ANQGSEA. Trimming pared 3 bases from V and 5 bases from J, leaving 16 bases between. CDR3 nucleotides: TGCAGCGTTGAGTTACAGGCGCAGTCGACTGAAGCTTTCTTT. Translating it yields CSVELQAQSTEAFF.

This chain connects TRBV6-1 to TRBJ2-4; D remains unclear. Trimming shortened V by 10 bases and J by 0 bases, and 7 bases separated the two germline ends. This CDR3 contains 12 residues. The germline gives CDR1 MNHNS, CDR2 SASEGT. The CDR3: CATQLAKNIQYF. As DNA, the CDR3 is TGTGCCACCCAACTAGCCAAAAACATTCAGTACTTC.

V usage is TRBV7-2 and J usage is TRBJ2-2; TRBD1 matches 11 bases. CDR1 and CDR2 (germline): SGHTA, FQGNSA. The CDR3 extends over 16 amino acids. Trimming cost V 5 bases and J 6 bases; bases outside gene matches: 8. The CDR3 is CASSRGTGGLAGELFF. The CDR3 DNA reads TGTGCCAGCAGCCGCGGGACAGGGGGATTAGCCGGGGAGCTGTTTTTT.

The chain couples TRBV6-5 to TRBJ2-7, with 8 positions matching TRBD2. Losses at the gene ends were 6 bases for V and 6 bases for J; bases not matched to a gene: 13. CDR1 and CDR2 (germline): MNHEY, SVGAGI. This CDR3 region has 15 residues. CDR3 in amino acids: CASSPPGGRSTEQYF. The CDR3 DNA sequence: TGTGCCAGCAGCCCCCCGGGGGGGAGGTCGACCGAGCAGTACTTC.

The chain has TRBV28 and TRBJ1-1; 7 bases match TRBD1. Germline CDR1 is MDHEN and CDR2 is SYDVKM. V gave up 6 bases and J gave up 0 bases; unmatched junction bases: 7. This CDR3 has 15 residues. The CDR3: CASSQGGQLNTEAFF. Here the CDR3 DNA reads TGTGCCAGCAGCCAAGGGGGACAGCTGAACACTGAAGCTTTCTTT. The full variable domain, completed using reference TRBV28 and TRBJ1-1, is DVKVTQSSRYLVKRTGEKVFLECVQDMDHENMFWYRQDPGLGLRLIYFSYDVKMKEKGDIPEGYSVSREKKERFSLILESASTNQTSMYLCASSQGGQLNTEAFFGQGTRLTVV.

The rearrangement joins TRBV7-8 to TRBJ2-1; D is unresolved. Per the germline V gene, CDR1 is SGHVS and CDR2 is FQNEAQ. The CDR3 is 16 residues long. The germline V and J ends were trimmed by 4 bases and 3 bases, with 16 bases remaining between them. This CDR3 reads CASSSSRRIVYNEQFF. The CDR3 bases are TGTGCCAGCAGCTCCTCGAGGAGAATAGTCTACAATGAGCAGTTCTTC. Combining the CDR3 with reference TRBV7-8 and TRBJ2-1 gives the whole variable domain GAGVSQSPRYKVAKRGQDVALRCDPISGHVSLFWYQQALGQGPEFLTYFQNEAQLDKSGLPSDRFFAERPEGSVSTLKIQRTQQEDSAVYLCASSSSRRIVYNEQFFGPGTRLTVL.

The rearrangement joins TRBV5-1 to TRBJ2-5, with D maybe TRBD2 (7 bases). CDR3 length equals 14 residues. V lost 5 bases and J 4 bases, leaving 15 bases between the germline ends. The germline V gene encodes CDR1 SGHRS and CDR2 YFSETQ. The CDR3 DNA follows: TGCGCCAGCAGTTTGCAGGGAGGGGGAGAGACCCAGTACTTC. Protein: CASSLQGGGETQYF. The variable domain in full, completed from reference TRBV5-1 and TRBJ2-5, reads KAGVTQTPRYLIKTRGQQVTLSCSPISGHRSVSWYQQTPGQGLQFLFEYFSETQRNKGNFPGRFSGRQFSNSRSEMNVSTLELGDSALYLCASSLQGGGETQYFGPGTRLLVL.

This chain connects TRBV11-2 to TRBJ1-1, with D unresolved. This CDR3 has 15 amino acids. Between the trimmed V and J ends, which lost 0 bases and 0 bases, there was a span of 8 bases. The V gene's germline CDR1 is SGHAT and CDR2 FQNNGV. For the CDR3, the DNA is TGTGCCAGCAGCTTAGACGAGGGCTTGAACACTGAAGCTTTCTTT. It encodes CASSLDEGLNTEAFF.

The rearrangement joins TRBV11-2 to TRBJ1-1; no clear D gene. CDR3 size: 15 residues. CDR1 is SGHAT, CDR2 FQNNGV, per germline. Trimming removed 5 bases at V and 6 bases at J, with 19 bases between. CDR3 nucleotide sequence: TGTGCCAGCAGCACTAGAAGTCGGGTTAACTCTGAAGCTTTCTTT. Protein: CASSTRSRVNSEAFF.

This chain links TRBV9 with TRBJ2-3; 10 bases agree with TRBD2. Germline V gene lookup returns CDR1 SGDLS and CDR2 YYNGEE. CDR3 size: 15 residues. V lost 7 bases to trimming and J lost 4 bases; unmatched junction nucleotides: 9. This CDR3 is CASRGQRGGADTQYF. The CDR3 DNA is TGTGCCAGCCGGGGTCAGCGGGGGGGCGCAGATACGCAGTATTTT.

The chain recombines TRBV7-9 with TRBJ2-1; 9 bases agree with TRBD1. The CDR3 runs 16 residues. With 5 bases clipped from V and 5 bases from J, the junction kept 10 bases outside the gene matches. Germline V gene lookup returns CDR1 SEHNR and CDR2 FQNEAQ (reference sequence). This CDR3 is CASSRAGTGKNNEQFF. CDR3 nucleotide sequence: TGTGCCAGCAGCCGAGCAGGGACAGGGAAGAACAATGAGCAGTTCTTC.

The V call is TRBV28, the J call TRBJ1-5; D is perhaps TRBD1 (6 bases). V gave up 6 bases and J gave up 0 bases, with 9 bases separating them. The CDR3 sequence is 14 residues long. CDR1 is MDHEN and CDR2 is SYDVKM in the germline V gene. CDR3: CASRQGHSNQPQHF. In nucleotides, the CDR3 is TGTGCCAGCAGACAGGGACATAGCAATCAGCCCCAGCATTTT.

This rearrangement joins TRBV7-8 to TRBJ1-4, with D possibly TRBD1 on 5 matching bases. Germline values: CDR1 SGHVS, CDR2 FQNEAQ. Trimming cost V 5 bases and J 0 bases, with 19 bases left between them. This CDR3 comprises 18 residues. The CDR3 reads CASSVPRVPRATNEKLFF. The CDR3 nucleotides read TGTGCCAGCAGCGTGCCCAGGGTACCCCGCGCAACTAATGAAAAACTGTTTTTT.

The chain recombines TRBV15 with TRBJ2-1; the match to TRBD2 covers 11 bases. Germline CDR1 is LNHNV and CDR2 is YYDKDF (reference sequence). After removal of 3 bases from V and 7 bases from J, the junction contained 14 bases not matched to a gene. The CDR3 has 18 amino acids. The CDR3 sequence: CATSSRILAGGFGNEQFF. The CDR3 region has the DNA TGTGCCACCAGCAGTAGAATCCTAGCGGGAGGTTTTGGTAATGAGCAGTTCTTC. Filled out from reference TRBV15 and TRBJ2-1, the complete variable domain reads DAMVIQNPRYQVTQFGKPVTLSCSQTLNHNVMYWYQQKSSQAPKLLFHYYDKDFNNEADTPDNFQSRRPNTSFCFLDIRSPGLGDTAMYLCATSSRILAGGFGNEQFFGPGTRLTVL.

V and J are TRBV7-9 and TRBJ2-7; 7 nucleotides align to TRBD2. The CDR3 length is 14 residues. Germline CDR1 reads SEHNR; CDR2 reads FQNEAQ (reference sequence). The V gene end was trimmed by 0 bases and the J gene end by 3 bases; junction bases not matched to a gene: 2. CDR3 amino acids: CASSLAGGDYEQYF. The CDR3 DNA reads TGTGCCAGCAGCTTAGCTGGGGGGGACTACGAGCAGTACTTC.